This TCR beta chain was identified in a study of monozygotic twins with inflammatory bowel disease. Template switching introduced UMIs that contain a 6-nucleotide sample barcode. Following a re-call of the 5' RACE reads, TCRdb has one entry per CDR3 protein and lacks DNA. This sample's table reports 210,000 or so distinct CDR3 sequences. Regarding the study as a whole: Against healthy co-twins, IBD patients had lower TCRbeta diversity (measured by inverse Simpson).

The CDR3 is made up of 16 amino acids. The germline V gene has CDR1 SGHVS and CDR2 FQNEAQ. Remarks on this clonotype: Its specificity is unknown.

This chain links TRBV7-8 with TRBJ2-6; without DNA, the TCRdb call of TRBD1 cannot be checked. Sequences were obtained from blood. The sequence was collected from a human donor with ulcerative colitis or Crohn's disease, or a healthy co-twin of an affected twin (not recorded which). This CDR3 is CASSSQGITGANVLTF.